This T cell receptor (beta chain) emerged from a study of blood T cell repertoires in COVID-19. Trimming removed 6 bases from V and 4 bases from J; junction bases left unmatched: 6. Germline-derived CDR1 and CDR2 are MGHDK and SYGVNS. The CDR3 is made up of 14 amino acids. How the authors handled the data: Amplification of reference gene primers provided the estimated nucleated cell counts. Assay: immunoSEQ multiplex PCR; the TCRdb copy retains only in-frame clones and omits some. V and J calls plus clone size are reproduced from that table; the DNA served to infer D and trimming. The table includes roughly 250,000 clones, 82% detected once.

This chain connects TRBV25-1 to TRBJ1-5; TRBD1 aligns across 7 bases. The sequenced sample consisted of peripheral blood. This TCR came from an elderly woman with active or convalescent COVID-19. CDR3 nucleotide sequence: TGTGCCAGCAGGAGGACAGGTCGGAATCAGCCCCAGCATTTT. Amino acid sequence: CASRRTGRNQPQHF.